This TCR beta chain was observed in a study of CD8+ T cells in alopecia areata. Study-level points and caveats: Relative to normal scalp, lesional scalp, especially alopecia totalis/universalis, showed higher clonality. Although TCR sharing was seen in mice, sharing across patients was less clear, possibly for HLA-related reasons.

The junction had 1 base not matched to a gene; V was cut back by 0 bases and J by 0 bases. Germline CDR1 reads SGHRS; CDR2 reads YFSETQ. CDR3 length equals 15 residues. On this clone itself: Antigen: not known.

Extracted RNA was reverse transcribed into cDNA, the sequencing template. Clones were read by immunoSEQ multiplex PCR, and TCRdb kept only the in-frame ones, dropping some. This sample has about 97,000 clones, with roughly two fifths found just once. The sequence was collected from a human donor with alopecia areata. The V and J genes are TRBV5-1 and TRBJ2-5; 8 bases align to TRBD1. The sample comprised CD4+ T cells sorted from blood. The DNA for the CDR3 is TGCGCCAGCAGCTTGGCAGGGGGCGACCAAGAGACCCAGTACTTC. Translated: CASSLAGGDQETQYF.